Below, 22 T cell receptor beta chains from the same sample are listed, as sequenced in a study of OX40 agonist ivuxolimab in advanced cancers. The library was built by means of the immunoSEQ multiplex PCR assay. The table was pulled from immuneACCESS by TCRdb, which kept in-frame rearrangements only. Such tables lose some clones; where checked, under half of the loss comes from unresolved V genes, and the rest has no known cause. Within this sample are roughly 67,000 clones, with roughly 80% of them counted one time only. 5.5% of the sample belongs to the ten largest clones. This material consisted of CD4+ or CD8+ T cells sorted from blood, taken in a trial of the OX40 agonist ivuxolimab. The receptors derive from an adult with an advanced solid tumor such as melanoma, head and neck, liver or kidney cancer.

This chain joins TRBV7-9 and TRBJ1-5, with 7 bases that match TRBD1. Germline CDR1 reads SEHNR; CDR2 reads FQNEAQ (reference sequence). V lost 3 bases, J lost 3 bases, and 5 bases stayed unmatched. This CDR3 region has 15 residues. Here the CDR3 reads CASSFGDSSNQPQHF. For the CDR3, the DNA is TGTGCCAGCAGCTTTGGGGACAGCTCCAATCAGCCCCAGCATTTT.

The chain couples TRBV7-2 to TRBJ2-1, with 10 bases that match TRBD2. The CDR3 extends over 16 amino acids. Germline V gene sequence: CDR1 SGHTA, CDR2 FQGNSA. V shed 1 base and J 4 bases; nucleotides not matched to a gene: 4. CDR3 in amino acids: CASSLDSGRSYNEQFF. The CDR3 region has the DNA TGTGCCAGCAGCTTAGATAGCGGGAGGTCTTACAATGAGCAGTTCTTC. Together with reference TRBV7-2 and TRBJ2-1, the CDR3 gives the full variable domain: GAGVSQSPSNKVTEKGKDVELRCDPISGHTALYWYRQSLGQGLEFLIYFQGNSAPDKSGLPSDRFSAERTGGSVSTLTIQRTQQEDSAVYLCASSLDSGRSYNEQFFGPGTRLTVL.

Only one count was recorded for this clone. The J gene is TRBJ2-5, the V gene TRBV5-1; TRBD1 aligns across 8 bases. J gave up 6 bases and V 4 bases, and 8 bases lay outside the gene matches. The CDR3 has 14 residues. Germline V gene sequence: CDR1 SGHRS, CDR2 YFSETQ. CDR3 nucleotides: TGCGCCAGCAGCAAGGACAGGGACGGTCAGACCCAGTACTTC. Encoded protein: CASSKDRDGQTQYF.

The V gene is TRBV18, the J gene TRBJ2-2; 7 bases align to TRBD1. The CDR3 spans 15 residues. Germline lookup yields CDR1 KGHSH and CDR2 LQKENI. The V gene end was trimmed by 2 bases and the J gene end by 4 bases; junction bases not matched to a gene: 4. The CDR3 loop is CASSPGTAPTGELFF. CDR3 coding DNA: TGTGCCAGCTCACCAGGGACAGCACCCACCGGGGAGCTGTTTTTT.

The chain recombines TRBV10-1 with TRBJ2-2; D gene unclear. Per germline, CDR1 WNHNN and CDR2 SYGVQD (reference sequence). Trimming removed 10 bases from V and 0 bases from J, with 12 bases in between. CDR3 length equals 14 residues. This CDR3 reads CATGRGANTGELFF. The CDR3 nucleotides read TGCGCCACAGGCCGCGGCGCGAACACCGGGGAGCTGTTTTTT.

The chain carries TRBV18 and TRBJ2-1, with D unresolved. The CDR3 totals 12 residues. Trimming pared 5 bases from V and 9 bases from J, leaving 11 bases between. Germline values: CDR1 KGHSH, CDR2 LQKENI. The DNA for the CDR3 is TGTGCCAGCTCAGGGGTCGTCGGTGAGCAGTTCTTC. It is translated as CASSGVVGEQFF.

The V call is TRBV6-5, the J call TRBJ2-5; 9 positions match TRBD1. V was clipped by 6 bases and J by 11 bases; unmatched bases: 16. The germline CDR1 and CDR2 sequences are MNHEY and SVGAGI. This CDR3 has 15 residues. The CDR3 loop is CASRLTGGAPGRQYF. CDR3 DNA sequence: TGTGCCAGCAGACTCACAGGGGGCGCCCCCGGGCGGCAGTACTTC.

V gene TRBV25-1 combines with J gene TRBJ2-2; D gene unclear. Germline loops: CDR1 MGHDK, CDR2 SYGVNS. Trimming removed 1 base at V and 2 bases at J, with 8 bases between. There are 15 residues in the CDR3. This CDR3 is CASSEFGLNTGELFF. CDR3 DNA: TGTGCCAGCAGTGAATTTGGGTTAAACACCGGGGAGCTGTTTTTT.

This chain uses TRBV7-6 with TRBJ2-3; 7 nucleotides match TRBD1. Germline assignment: CDR1 SGHVS and CDR2 FNYEAQ. J gave up 4 bases and V 5 bases, and 6 bases lay outside the gene matches. This CDR3 contains 14 residues. This chain's CDR3 is CASSPRQGPDTQYF. The CDR3 DNA reads as TGTGCCAGCAGCCCCAGACAGGGCCCAGATACGCAGTATTTT.

This chain joins TRBV14 and TRBJ2-1; 10 bases line up with TRBD2. J lost 9 bases, V lost 0 bases, and 11 bases had no gene match. Germline V CDR1 and CDR2: SGHDN, FVKESK. The CDR3 runs 17 residues. CDR3 sequence reads: CASSQDWLAGDGGEQFF. CDR3 nucleotide sequence: TGTGCCAGCAGCCAAGATTGGCTAGCGGGAGATGGGGGTGAGCAGTTCTTC.

V and J are TRBV28 and TRBJ2-3, with D maybe TRBD1 (6 bases). Deletions cut 7 bases from V and 0 bases from J, with 23 bases between. Germline V CDR1 and CDR2: MDHEN, SYDVKM. The CDR3 totals 18 residues. The chain's CDR3 is CASTSTPGQRRSTDTQYF. As DNA, the CDR3 is TGTGCCAGCACCTCTACTCCGGGACAACGGCGTAGCACAGATACGCAGTATTTT. Drawing the rest from reference TRBV28 and TRBJ2-3, the complete variable domain is DVKVTQSSRYLVKRTGEKVFLECVQDMDHENMFWYRQDPGLGLRLIYFSYDVKMKEKGDIPEGYSVSREKKERFSLILESASTNQTSMYLCASTSTPGQRRSTDTQYFGPGTRLTVL.

The chain combines TRBV6-1 with TRBJ2-7; D is undetermined. Trimming pared 2 bases from V and 7 bases from J, leaving 6 bases between. CDR3 length: 11 amino acids. In germline, CDR1 is MNHNS, CDR2 SASEGT. In nucleotides, the CDR3 is TGTGCCAGCAGTGAATCCAAGGAGCAGTACGTC. It translates to CASSESKEQYV.

The rearrangement links TRBV28 to TRBJ1-2; 8 bases match TRBD1. The length of the CDR3 is 14 residues. The trim removed 6 bases at V and 2 bases at J, leaving 5 bases unmatched. Per the germline V gene, CDR1 is MDHEN and CDR2 is SYDVKM. The CDR3 region is CASRETGVNYGYTF. CDR3 DNA: TGTGCCAGCAGGGAGACAGGGGTCAACTATGGCTACACCTTC.

The chain carries TRBV5-6 and TRBJ1-5, with 7 bases matching TRBD1. J gave up 2 bases and V 1 base, and 9 bases lay outside the gene matches. Germline values: CDR1 SGHDT, CDR2 YYEEEE. This CDR3 comprises 17 residues. The CDR3 region is CASSLPLTGKCNQPQHF. Here the CDR3 DNA reads TGTGCCAGCAGCTTGCCCCTGACAGGGAAATGCAATCAGCCCCAGCATTTT.

The CDR3: CASSSGLAGGPVSTDTQYF. CDR3 DNA sequence: TGTGCCAGCAGCTCGGGACTAGCGGGAGGGCCCGTGAGTACAGATACGCAGTATTTT. The chain employs TRBV7-9 and TRBJ2-3; 16 nucleotides align to TRBD2. CDR3 length equals 19 residues. J lost 3 bases, V lost 4 bases, and 10 bases had no gene match. Germline V gives CDR1 SEHNR, CDR2 FQNEAQ (reference sequence).

This rearrangement joins TRBV5-1 to TRBJ1-1, with a weak D call TRBD1 (6 bases). Trimming stripped 2 bases from V and 4 bases from J, with 18 bases between. CDR1 is SGHRS and CDR2 is YFSETQ in the germline V gene. The CDR3 contains 16 residues. The CDR3: CASSFTRGVGSTEAFF. The CDR3 nucleotides are TGCGCCAGCAGCTTTACCAGGGGAGTTGGGAGCACTGAAGCTTTCTTT.

J is TRBJ1-5 and V is TRBV5-4; 7 bases align to TRBD1. Looked up from germline, CDR1 is SGHNT and CDR2 is YYREEE (reference sequence). CDR3 length: 19 amino acids. Trimming removed 2 bases from V and 2 bases from J; junction bases left unmatched: 16. The CDR3 loop reads CASSFTPFRTGTGNQPQHF. Written as DNA, the CDR3 is TGTGCCAGCAGCTTTACTCCGTTCAGGACTGGGACAGGCAATCAGCCCCAGCATTTT. The full variable domain, in which reference TRBV5-4 and TRBJ1-5 provide the parts outside the CDR3, is ETGVTQSPTHLIKTRGQQVTLRCSSQSGHNTVSWYQQALGQGPQFIFQYYREEENGRGNFPPRFSGLQFPNYSSELNVNALELDDSALYLCASSFTPFRTGTGNQPQHFGDGTRLSIL.

This clone has a single count. The chain employs TRBV11-2 and TRBJ2-3; TRBD1 might be the D (6 bases). Trimming left V 1 base short and J 2 bases short, with 13 bases between. Germline loops: CDR1 SGHAT, CDR2 FQNNGV. The CDR3 runs to 16 residues. The CDR3 spells CASSLAIQGNTDTQYF. CDR3 nucleotides: TGTGCCAGCAGCTTAGCCATCCAGGGGAACACAGATACGCAGTATTTT.

The chain is built from TRBV4-1 and TRBJ2-3; no definite D call. The V end was cut by 5 bases, the J end by 1 base, with 10 bases between. The germline V gene encodes CDR1 MGHRA and CDR2 YSYEKL. The CDR3 consists of 14 residues. CDR3: CASSTKSGTDTQYF. For the CDR3, the DNA is TGCGCCAGCAGCACAAAATCAGGCACAGATACGCAGTATTTT.

The V gene is TRBV13, the J gene TRBJ2-5, with 8 bases fitting TRBD2. Germline V gives CDR1 PRHDT, CDR2 FYEKMQ (reference sequence). This CDR3 comprises 15 residues. Losses at the gene ends were 6 bases for V and 5 bases for J; bases not matched to a gene: 11. The CDR3 nucleotides read TGTGCCAGCAGGGACACAGCGGGGGCGGGCGAGACCCAGTACTTC. This codes for CASRDTAGAGETQYF.

The V gene is TRBV7-3, the J gene TRBJ2-3; no definite D call. CDR1 and CDR2 from the germline V gene are SGHTA and FQGTGA. CDR3 length: 15 amino acids. The V and J ends lost 2 bases and 0 bases respectively, with 9 bases between them. The CDR3 reads CASSLSQLSTDTQYF. CDR3 DNA: TGTGCCAGCAGCTTATCCCAGCTGAGCACAGATACGCAGTATTTT.

The chain links TRBV10-2 to TRBJ2-4; D unresolved. The CDR3 is made up of 13 amino acids. The V end was cut by 0 bases, the J end by 12 bases, with 12 bases between. Looked up from germline, CDR1 is WSHSY and CDR2 is SAAADI. Written as DNA, the CDR3 is TGCGCCAGCAGTGAGTCCGCCACAACCTCTCAGTACTTC. Translating gives CASSESATTSQYF.